The source of this T cell receptor beta chain is a study of shared clonotypes between healthy human individuals. V shed 7 bases and J 2 bases; nucleotides not matched to a gene: 10. The CDR3 spans 16 residues. Germline CDR1 reads SGHAT; CDR2 reads FQNNGV. Notes on the study in general: The sole specimen, blood, was sampled, and tissue repertoires likely differ. It was observed that approximately 5% of naive CD4 clonotypes were shared across four donors. All-four-donor shared clonotypes had higher generation probabilities than non-shared clonotypes did.

CD8 cells regarded as naive lacked CD45RO, were positively chosen for CCR7, and omitted terminally differentiated effector memory CD45RA+ cells. Adult donors, all healthy and HIV-negative, had no recent acute infections or vaccinations. With regard to this clone: What it binds is not known.

TCRdb's copy holds only in-frame clones and misses some; the assay was immunoSEQ multiplex PCR. The table includes a few million clones, roughly 95% detected once. The sample comprised naive CD8+ T cells from PBMCs. This TCR was recovered from a man between 18 and 29 years old in good health. Some clones in this sample may be carry-over from other donors' samples. The rearrangement joins TRBV11-2 to TRBJ2-1; 8 bases agree with TRBD2. The CDR3, as DNA: TGTGCCAGCAACCTAGCGGGCTTAGGGACCTACAATGAGCAGTTCTTC. It specifies CASNLAGLGTYNEQFF.